A selection of T cell receptor beta chains follows, all from one sample in a study of T cells in Graves' hyperthyroidism and ophthalmopathy. MiXCR was run by TCRdb on the multiplex PCR reads, yielding one entry per CDR3 protein. The sample yields some 800,000 distinct CDR3 sequences, 35% to 45% seen once. Sequencing was carried out using blood. The receptors come from a man between 18 and 35 years old with Graves' hyperthyroidism. Each CDR3 is given with its conserved first and last residue. Each record gives: clone size, CDR3 length, J gene, V gene, D gene, CDR3 DNA, CDR3 protein. A D gene is named only where the DNA matches it firmly. Some rows have no size entry. The others give once, few or many, or a class for an expanded clone.

.,14,TRBJ1-6,TRBV19,TRBD1,TGTGCCAGTAGTATCGGACAGGGCCTTTCACCCCTCCACTTT,CASSIGQGLSPLHF
many,13,TRBJ1-5,TRBV7-4,.,TGTGCCAGCAGCCAGGAGGTCGGGCAGCCCCAGCATTTT,CASSQEVGQPQHF
.,15,TRBJ2-7,TRBV6-1,TRBD2,TGTGCCAGCCAAAGGGAAGCGGGAGGCGGGTACGAGCAGTACTTC,CASQREAGGGYEQYF
few,13,TRBJ2-7,TRBV9,.,TGTGCCAGCAGCGTAGCTACGGGCTACGAGCAGTACTTC,CASSVATGYEQYF
.,11,TRBJ2-2,TRBV29-1,.,TGCAGCGTTGTGGACACCAGGGAGCTGTTTTTT,CSVVDTRELFF
.,16,TRBJ1-2,TRBV25-1,TRBD1,TGTGCCAGCAGAACCGACAGGGGGCGAAAGAACTATGGCTACACCTTC,CASRTDRGRKNYGYTF
.,12,TRBJ2-7,TRBV7-2,.,TGTGCCAGCAGCTTGACTAGACCCGAGCAGTACTTC,CASSLTRPEQYF
.,14,TRBJ2-7,TRBV2,.,TGTGCCAGCAAAGTAGTACAGAACTCCTACGAGCAGTACTTC,CASKVVQNSYEQYF
many,12,TRBJ1-2,TRBV29-1,.,TGCAGCGTCCTCGGGGGGGACTATGGCTACACCTTC,CSVLGGDYGYTF
.,16,TRBJ1-5,TRBV19,.,TGTGCCAGTAGTATGCCGGACCGTTCTGGGTATCAGCCCCAGCATTTT,CASSMPDRSGYQPQHF
few,14,TRBJ2-2,TRBV12-3/TRBV12-4,.,TGTGCCAGCAGTTTGTTTGGGTCAACCGGGGAGCTGTTTTTT,CASSLFGSTGELFF
many,16,TRBJ1-2,TRBV29-1,.,TGCAGCGTTGAAGGTTTTATAGGGCAGGGAGGATGGGGCTACACCTTC,CSVEGFIGQGGWGYTF
many,14,TRBJ2-7,TRBV29-1,TRBD2,TGCAGCGTTGAGTTAAGCGGGAGAGGTCGTGAGCAGTACTTC,CSVELSGRGREQYF
.,13,TRBJ2-5,TRBV10-3,.,TGTGCCAGCCGAAGGTCTTTGGAAGAGACCCAGTACTTC,CASRRSLEETQYF
.,15,TRBJ1-1,TRBV7-3,TRBD1,TGCGCCAGCAGCCAAGATTGGACAGGGAACACTGAAGCTTTCTTT,CASSQDWTGNTEAFF
.,16,TRBJ2-5,TRBV6-5,.,TGTGCCAGCAGTTACTCGAGCCGAGCGCCCCGGGAGACCCAGTACTTC,CASSYSSRAPRETQYF
.,14,TRBJ1-1,TRBV6-5,.,TGTGCCAGCAGTCGGGACGAAATGAACACTGAAGCTTTCTTT,CASSRDEMNTEAFF
few,12,TRBJ1-1,TRBV13,.,TGTGCCAGCAGCTGGACAGAGGCCGAAGCTTTCTTT,CASSWTEAEAFF
many,12,TRBJ1-2,TRBV19,.,TGTGCCAGTAGAGAGGGGAGCTATGGCTACACCTTC,CASREGSYGYTF
.,17,TRBJ2-2,TRBV19,TRBD1,TGTGCCAGTATACGACCCGGACAGGGGGTGAACACCGGGGAGCTGTTTTTT,CASIRPGQGVNTGELFF
.,13,TRBJ1-3,TRBV10-3,.,TGTGCCATCAAAGGAGACAGAGGAAACACCATATATTTT,CAIKGDRGNTIYF
.,9,TRBJ2-2,TRBV9,.,TGTGCCAGCAGCGTTGAAACGGATTTT,CASSVETDF
many,13,TRBJ2-5,TRBV10-3,.,TGTGCCATCGCAGAGATCGATGGGGAGACCCAGTACTTC,CAIAEIDGETQYF
many,15,TRBJ2-7,TRBV2,TRBD1,TGTGCCAGCAGTGATATCGGACAGGGGTTCAACGAGCAGTACTTC,CASSDIGQGFNEQYF
many,12,TRBJ1-4,TRBV20-1,.,TGCAGTGCTTCGTTAACAGGGGAAAAACTGTTTTTT,CSASLTGEKLFF
.,17,TRBJ2-5,TRBV7-2,TRBD2,TGTGCCAGCAGTTTAGGGTTGCTAGCGGGAGATCAAGAGACCCAGTACTTC,CASSLGLLAGDQETQYF
many,15,TRBJ1-4,TRBV9,.,TGTGCCAGCAGCATTTCCTCGGGATTCAATGAAAAACTGTTTTTT,CASSISSGFNEKLFF
few,14,TRBJ1-4,TRBV20-1,.,TGCAGTGCTAGAGCCCAAGCAACTAATGAAAAACTGTTTTTT,CSARAQATNEKLFF
many,12,TRBJ1-1,TRBV7-9,.,TGTGCCAGCAGCTCGACAGGCATTGAAGCTTTCTTT,CASSSTGIEAFF
.,14,TRBJ1-1,TRBV12-3/TRBV12-4,TRBD1,TGTGCCAGCAGAAACGACAGGGTGAACACTGAAGCTTTCTTT,CASRNDRVNTEAFF
few,14,TRBJ1-1,TRBV19,.,TGTGCCAGTAGCACCTTTGACAGCAACACTGAAGCTTTCTTT,CASSTFDSNTEAFF
.,17,TRBJ2-5,TRBV19,.,TGTGCCAGTAGACTATTATCCGGGACACCGGGCCAAGAGACCCAGTACTTC,CASRLLSGTPGQETQYF
.,14,TRBJ2-2,TRBV9,.,TGTGCCAGCAGCGTAGAAGGGGGTGTCGGGGAGCTGTTTTTT,CASSVEGGVGELFF